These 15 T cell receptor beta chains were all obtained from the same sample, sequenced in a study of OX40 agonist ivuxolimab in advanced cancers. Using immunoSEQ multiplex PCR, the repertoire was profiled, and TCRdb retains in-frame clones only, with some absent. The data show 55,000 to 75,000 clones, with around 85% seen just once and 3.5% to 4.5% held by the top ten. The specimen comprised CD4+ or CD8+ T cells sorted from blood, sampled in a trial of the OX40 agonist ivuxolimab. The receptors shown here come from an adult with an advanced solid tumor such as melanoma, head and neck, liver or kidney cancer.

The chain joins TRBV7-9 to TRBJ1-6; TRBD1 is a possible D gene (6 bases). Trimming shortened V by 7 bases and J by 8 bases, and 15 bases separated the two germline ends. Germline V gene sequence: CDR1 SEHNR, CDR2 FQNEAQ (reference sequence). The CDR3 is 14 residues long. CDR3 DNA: TGTGCCAGCAAACAGGGAACGAGGGATTCACCCCTCCACTTT. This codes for CASKQGTRDSPLHF.

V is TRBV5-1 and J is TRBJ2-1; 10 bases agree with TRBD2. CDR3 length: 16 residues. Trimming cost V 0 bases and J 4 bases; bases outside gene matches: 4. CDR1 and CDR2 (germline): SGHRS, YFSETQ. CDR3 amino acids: CASSLALAGVYNEQFF. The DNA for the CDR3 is TGCGCCAGCAGCTTGGCTCTAGCGGGAGTGTACAATGAGCAGTTCTTC.

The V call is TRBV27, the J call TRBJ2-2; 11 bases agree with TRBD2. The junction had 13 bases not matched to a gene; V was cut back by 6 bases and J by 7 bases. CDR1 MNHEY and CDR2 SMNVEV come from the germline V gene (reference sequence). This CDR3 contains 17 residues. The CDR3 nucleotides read TGTGCCAGCAGCTCCCCCCAACTAGCGGGAGAAGTCGGGGAGCTGTTTTTT. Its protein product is CASSSPQLAGEVGELFF.

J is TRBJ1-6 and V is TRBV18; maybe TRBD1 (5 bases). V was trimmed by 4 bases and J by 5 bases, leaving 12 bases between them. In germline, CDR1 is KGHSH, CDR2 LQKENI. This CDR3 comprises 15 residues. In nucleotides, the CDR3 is TGTGCCAGCTCACAAGGGACGGTGGATAATTCACCCCTCCACTTT. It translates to CASSQGTVDNSPLHF.

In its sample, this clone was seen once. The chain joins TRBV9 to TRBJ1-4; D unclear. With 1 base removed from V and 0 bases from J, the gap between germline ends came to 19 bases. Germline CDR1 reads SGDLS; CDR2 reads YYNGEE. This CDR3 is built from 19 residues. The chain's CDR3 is CASSVRRSRRVATNEKLFF. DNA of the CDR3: TGTGCCAGCAGCGTACGACGGAGCCGTCGGGTGGCAACTAATGAAAAACTGTTTTTT.

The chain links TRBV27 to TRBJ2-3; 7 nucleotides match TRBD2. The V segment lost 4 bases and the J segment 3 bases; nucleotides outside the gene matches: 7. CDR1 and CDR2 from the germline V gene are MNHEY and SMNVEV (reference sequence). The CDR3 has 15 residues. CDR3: CASSYRLAGTDTQYF. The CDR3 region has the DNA TGTGCCAGCAGTTACCGACTAGCTGGGACAGATACGCAGTATTTT.

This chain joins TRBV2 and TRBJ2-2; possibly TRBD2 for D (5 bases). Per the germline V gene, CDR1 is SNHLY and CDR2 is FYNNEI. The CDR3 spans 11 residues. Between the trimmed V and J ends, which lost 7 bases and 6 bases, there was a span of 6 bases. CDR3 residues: CASKEAGELFF. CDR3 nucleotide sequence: TGTGCCAGCAAGGAGGCCGGGGAGCTGTTTTTT.

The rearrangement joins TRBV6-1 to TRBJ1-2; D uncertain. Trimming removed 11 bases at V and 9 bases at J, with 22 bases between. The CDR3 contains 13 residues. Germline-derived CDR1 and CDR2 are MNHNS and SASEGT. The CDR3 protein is CASQGQQRFSYTF. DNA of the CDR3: TGTGCCTCCCAAGGGCAGCAAAGGTTCAGCTACACCTTC.

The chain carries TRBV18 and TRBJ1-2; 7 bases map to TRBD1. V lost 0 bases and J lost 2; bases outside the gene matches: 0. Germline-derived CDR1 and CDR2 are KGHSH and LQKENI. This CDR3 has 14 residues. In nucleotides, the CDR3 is TGTGCCAGCTCACCACCGGGACAGAACTATGGCTACACCTTC. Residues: CASSPPGQNYGYTF.

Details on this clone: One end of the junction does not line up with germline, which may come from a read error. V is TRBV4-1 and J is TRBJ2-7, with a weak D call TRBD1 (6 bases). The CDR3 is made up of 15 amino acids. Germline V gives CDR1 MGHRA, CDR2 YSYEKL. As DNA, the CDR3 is TGCGCCAGCAACCAAGCCGGGACACCCGACTACGAGCAGTACTTC. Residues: CASNQAGTPDYEQYF.

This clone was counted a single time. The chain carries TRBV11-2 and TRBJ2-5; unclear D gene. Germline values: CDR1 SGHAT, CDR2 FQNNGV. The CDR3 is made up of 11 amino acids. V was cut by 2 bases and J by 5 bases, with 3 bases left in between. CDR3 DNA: TGTGCCAGCAGCTTAAAGGAGACCCAGTACTTC. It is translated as CASSLKETQYF.

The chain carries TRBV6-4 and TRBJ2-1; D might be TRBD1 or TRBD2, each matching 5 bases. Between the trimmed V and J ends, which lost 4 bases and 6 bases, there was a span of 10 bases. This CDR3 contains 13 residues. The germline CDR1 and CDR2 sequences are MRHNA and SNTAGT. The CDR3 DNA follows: TGTGCCAGCAGTGTGGGACCGTCCAATGAGCAGTTCTTC. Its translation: CASSVGPSNEQFF.

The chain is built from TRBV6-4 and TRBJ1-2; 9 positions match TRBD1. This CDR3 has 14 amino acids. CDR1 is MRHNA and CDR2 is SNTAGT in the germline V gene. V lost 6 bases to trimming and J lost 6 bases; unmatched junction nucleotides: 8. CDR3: CASRQTGTGNGYTF. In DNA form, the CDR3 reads TGTGCCAGCAGGCAAACCGGGACAGGGAATGGCTACACCTTC.

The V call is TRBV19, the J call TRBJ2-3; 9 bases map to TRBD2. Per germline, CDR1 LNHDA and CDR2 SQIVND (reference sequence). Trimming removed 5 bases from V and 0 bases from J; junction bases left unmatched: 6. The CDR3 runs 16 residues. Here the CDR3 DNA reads TGTGCCAGTAGTCAGTCCAGCGGGGGGAGCACAGATACGCAGTATTTT. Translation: CASSQSSGGSTDTQYF.

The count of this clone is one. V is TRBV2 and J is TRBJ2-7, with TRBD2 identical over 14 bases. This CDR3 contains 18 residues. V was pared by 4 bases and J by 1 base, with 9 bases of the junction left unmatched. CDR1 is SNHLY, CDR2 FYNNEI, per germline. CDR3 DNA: TGTGCCAGCAGTGGGGCATTCGGGACTAGCGGGAGTTCCTACGAGCAGTACTTC. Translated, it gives CASSGAFGTSGSSYEQYF.